A single sample gave rise to the 8 T cell receptor beta chains below, sequenced in a study of post-analysis software for immune sequencing data (dated by TCRdb to between 2014 and 2017). The antigens for these receptors are not known. The study at large found these results: A handful of TRBV segments, including TRBV5-6, TRBV5-1 and TRBV20-1, were significantly more frequent in patients than controls.

The method was PCR. The sequencing machine was an Illumina HiSeq 2500. Unique molecular identifiers were incorporated into TCR beta cDNA libraries to reduce PCR and sequencing biases. The public reads were run again by TCRdb, first through fastp at Q25 and then through MiXCR, and only productive beta chains were kept. Every entry covers one CDR3 protein and lists the most common genes and DNA from its rows. This sample has approximately 440,000 distinct CDR3 sequences in its table, and roughly 45% of those were observed once. 9.5% to 13% of the sample is held by the ten biggest clonotypes. What was sequenced was blood. The source is a girl between 10 and 17 years old with multiple sclerosis.

V gene TRBV2 combines with J gene TRBJ2-3; the D gene is possibly TRBD2 (5 bases). Trimming stripped 2 bases from V and 11 bases from J, with 11 bases between. The germline gives CDR1 SNHLY, CDR2 FYNNEI. The CDR3 contains 12 residues. The CDR3 spells CASSERGSGQYF. DNA for the CDR3: TGTGCCAGCAGTGAACGGGGTTCAGGGCAGTATTTT.

This clonotype was observed a few times. The chain has TRBV3-1 and TRBJ1-2, with 10 bases aligning to TRBD1. This CDR3 is 12 amino acids long. V shed 6 bases and J 7 bases; nucleotides not matched to a gene: 2. Germline V gene lookup returns CDR1 LGHDT and CDR2 YNNKEL (reference sequence). Here the CDR3 DNA reads TGTGCCAGCAGGACAGGGGGCAGTGGCTACACCTTC. Protein: CASRTGGSGYTF.

The chain uses TRBV6-6 and TRBJ1-1; D perhaps matches TRBD1 (5 bases). The CDR3 runs to 12 residues. Germline CDR1 reads MNHNY; CDR2 reads SVGAGI (reference sequence). V lost 10 bases to trimming and J lost 4 bases, with 13 bases between them. The CDR3 coding sequence is TGTGCCACCCGACCCGGGGGCACTGAAGCTTTCTTT. This translates into CATRPGGTEAFF.

This chain joins TRBV20-1 and TRBJ1-3; no definite D call. Germline assignment: CDR1 DFQATT and CDR2 SNEGSKA (reference sequence). The ends were cut back, 6 bases at V and 0 bases at J, with 12 bases in the middle. The CDR3 has 14 residues. Here the CDR3 reads CSAHTVLSGNTIYF. The CDR3 nucleotides are TGCAGTGCGCATACAGTCCTCTCTGGAAACACCATATATTTT.

A word on this clonotype: A much larger clone differs by one base, so this may be a read error. The V gene is TRBV20-1, the J gene TRBJ2-7, with 10 bases lining up with TRBD1. Germline CDR1 is DFQATT and CDR2 is SNEGSKA (reference sequence). The CDR3 length is 14 residues. J lost 7 bases, V lost 4 bases, and 10 bases had no gene match. Here the CDR3 reads CSATGQGEDNEQYF. Here the CDR3 DNA reads TGCAGTGCTACCGGACAGGGGGAGGACAATGAGCAGTACTTC.

The chain has TRBV15 and TRBJ2-1; 16 bases are shared with TRBD2. Germline CDR1 reads LNHNV; CDR2 reads YYDKDF (reference sequence). V lost 0 bases, J lost 7 bases, and 6 bases stayed unmatched. The CDR3 is 18 amino acids. CDR3 amino acids: CATSRDAGLAGGPNEQFF. Here the CDR3 DNA reads TGTGCCACCAGCAGAGATGCGGGACTAGCGGGAGGGCCGAATGAGCAGTTCTTC.

This clonotype appeared a few times. The chain is built from TRBV13 and TRBJ1-4; 7 bases align to TRBD1. Trimming at V came to 4 bases and at J to 0 bases, leaving 11 bases not matched to a gene. The CDR3 is 18 amino acids. From germline, CDR1 is PRHDT and CDR2 FYEKMQ (reference sequence). CDR3 residues: CASSSFSTGTATNEKLFF. CDR3 coding DNA: TGTGCCAGCAGCTCCTTCTCGACAGGGACCGCAACTAATGAAAAACTGTTTTTT.

This clonotype was counted a few times. V is TRBV7-9 and J is TRBJ2-1, with 7 bases aligning to TRBD1. V was clipped by 1 base and J by 5 bases; unmatched bases: 5. Germline V gene lookup returns CDR1 SEHNR and CDR2 FQNEAQ (reference sequence). CDR3 length: 15 amino acids. The CDR3 protein is CASSLDGQADNEQFF. The DNA for the CDR3 is TGTGCCAGCAGCTTAGACGGACAGGCCGACAATGAGCAGTTCTTC.